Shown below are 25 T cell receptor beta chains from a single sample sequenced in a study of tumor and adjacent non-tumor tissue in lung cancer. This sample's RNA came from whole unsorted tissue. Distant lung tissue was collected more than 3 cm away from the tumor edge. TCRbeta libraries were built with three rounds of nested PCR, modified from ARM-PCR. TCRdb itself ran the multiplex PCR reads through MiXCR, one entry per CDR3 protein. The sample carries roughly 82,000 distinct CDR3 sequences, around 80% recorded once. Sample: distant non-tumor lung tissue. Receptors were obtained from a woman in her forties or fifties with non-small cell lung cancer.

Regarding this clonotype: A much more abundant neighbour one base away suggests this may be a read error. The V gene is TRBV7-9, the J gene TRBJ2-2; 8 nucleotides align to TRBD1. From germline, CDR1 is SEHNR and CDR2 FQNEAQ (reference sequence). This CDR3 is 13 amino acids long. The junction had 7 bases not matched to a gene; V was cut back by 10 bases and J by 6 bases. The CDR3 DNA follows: TGTGCCAACAGGGGGGAAGGTGCCGGGGAGCTGTTTTTT. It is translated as CANRGEGAGELFF.

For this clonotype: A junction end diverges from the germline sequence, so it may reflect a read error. CDR3 in DNA: TGTGCCAACAGCTTAGTCGGGACTAATGAAAAACTGCTTTTT. The encoded protein is CANSLVGTNEKLLF. This chain uses TRBV7-9 with TRBJ1-4; possibly TRBD1 for D (5 bases). Germline V lookup: CDR1 SEHNR, CDR2 FQNEAQ (reference sequence). The CDR3 spans 14 residues.

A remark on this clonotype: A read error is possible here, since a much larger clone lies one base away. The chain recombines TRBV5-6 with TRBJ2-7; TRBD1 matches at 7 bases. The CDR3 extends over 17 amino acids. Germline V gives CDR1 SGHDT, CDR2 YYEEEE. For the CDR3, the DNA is TGTGCCGGCAGCGCGGACAGGACCACGATCACCCCCTACGAGCAGTACTTC. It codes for CAGSADRTTITPYEQYF.

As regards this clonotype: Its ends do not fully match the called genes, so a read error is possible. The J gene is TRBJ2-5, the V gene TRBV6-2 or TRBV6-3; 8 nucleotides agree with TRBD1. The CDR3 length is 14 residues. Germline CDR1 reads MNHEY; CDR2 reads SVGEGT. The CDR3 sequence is CASREPGQEESQYF. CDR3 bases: TGTGCCAGTAGAGAGCCGGGACAGGAAGAGAGCCAGTACTTC.

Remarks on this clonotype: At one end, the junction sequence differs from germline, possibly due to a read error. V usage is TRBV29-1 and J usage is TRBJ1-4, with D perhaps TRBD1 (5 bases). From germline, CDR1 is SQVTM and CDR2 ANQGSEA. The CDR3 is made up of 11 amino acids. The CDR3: CSAGAERKPFF. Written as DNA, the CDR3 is TGCAGCGCCGGGGCCGAGAGGAAACCGTTTTTT.

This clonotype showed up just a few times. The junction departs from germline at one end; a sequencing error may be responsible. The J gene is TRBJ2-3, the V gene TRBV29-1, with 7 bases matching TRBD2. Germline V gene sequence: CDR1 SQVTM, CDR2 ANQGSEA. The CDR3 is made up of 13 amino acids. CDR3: CSVKRGSTDAQYF. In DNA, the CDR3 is TGCAGCGTTAAGCGGGGTAGCACAGATGCGCAGTATTTT.

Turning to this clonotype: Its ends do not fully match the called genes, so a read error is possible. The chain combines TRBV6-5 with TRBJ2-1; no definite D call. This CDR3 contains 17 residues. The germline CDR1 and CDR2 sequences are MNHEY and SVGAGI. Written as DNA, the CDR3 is TGTGCCAGCAGTTACTTCTTTGTCCCCAGCTCCTACAATGAGCAGTCCTTC. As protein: CASSYFFVPSSYNEQSF.

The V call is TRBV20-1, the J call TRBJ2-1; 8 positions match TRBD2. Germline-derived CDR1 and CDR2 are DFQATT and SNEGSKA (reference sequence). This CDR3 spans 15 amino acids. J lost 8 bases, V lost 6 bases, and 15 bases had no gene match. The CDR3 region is CSAPRAGGLMDEQFF. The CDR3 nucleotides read TGCAGTGCCCCCCGGGCGGGAGGACTGATGGATGAGCAGTTCTTC.

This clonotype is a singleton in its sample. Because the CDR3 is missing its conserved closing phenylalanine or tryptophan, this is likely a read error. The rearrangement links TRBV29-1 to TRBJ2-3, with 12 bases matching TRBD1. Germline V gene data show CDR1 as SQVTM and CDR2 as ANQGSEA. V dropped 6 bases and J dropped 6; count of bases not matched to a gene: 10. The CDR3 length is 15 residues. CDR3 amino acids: CSVEIWDRGRDTQYS. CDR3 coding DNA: TGCAGCGTAGAAATATGGGACAGGGGGCGGGATACGCAGTATTCT.

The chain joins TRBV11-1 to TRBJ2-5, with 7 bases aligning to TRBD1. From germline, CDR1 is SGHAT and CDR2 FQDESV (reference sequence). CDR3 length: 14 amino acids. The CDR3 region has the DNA TGTGTCAACAGCCCGGGACAGTGCGTAGAGACCCAGTACTTC. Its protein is CVNSPGQCVETQYF.

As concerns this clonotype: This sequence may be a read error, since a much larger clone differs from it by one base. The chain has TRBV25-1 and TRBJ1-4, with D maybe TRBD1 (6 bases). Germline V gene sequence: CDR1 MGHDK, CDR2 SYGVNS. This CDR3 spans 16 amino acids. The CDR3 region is CASSDSGTTTNEELFF. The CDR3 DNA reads TGTGCCAGCAGTGATTCGGGGACAACAACTAATGAAGAACTGTTTTTT.

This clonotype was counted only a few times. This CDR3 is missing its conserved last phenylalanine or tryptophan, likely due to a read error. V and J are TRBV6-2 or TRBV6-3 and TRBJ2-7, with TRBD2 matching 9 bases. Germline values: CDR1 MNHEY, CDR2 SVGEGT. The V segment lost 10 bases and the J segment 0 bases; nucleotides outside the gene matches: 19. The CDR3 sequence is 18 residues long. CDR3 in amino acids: CATRTLASGNLTSYEQYL. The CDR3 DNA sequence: TGTGCCACCAGAACCTTGGCTAGCGGGAATCTTACCTCCTACGAGCAGTACCTC.

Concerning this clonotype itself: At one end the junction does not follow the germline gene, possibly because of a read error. DNA for the CDR3: TGCGCCAGCAGCCGCAGACAGGCTTTGGATTCACCTCTCCAATTT. It yields the protein CASSRRQALDSPLQF. V gene TRBV4-1 combines with J gene TRBJ1-6; TRBD1 might be the D (6 bases). The CDR3 spans 15 residues. CDR1 is MGHRA and CDR2 is YSYEKL in the germline V gene.

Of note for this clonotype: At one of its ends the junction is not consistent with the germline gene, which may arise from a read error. This chain's CDR3 is CGSSHAVEAVPYEQYF. Here the CDR3 DNA reads TGTGGCAGCAGCCATGCAGTGGAGGCGGTGCCCTACGAGCAGTACTTC. The chain carries TRBV4-2 and TRBJ2-7; a weak D match, TRBD2 (5 bases). CDR1 is LGHNA and CDR2 is YNFKEQ in the germline V gene. The CDR3 is 16 amino acids.

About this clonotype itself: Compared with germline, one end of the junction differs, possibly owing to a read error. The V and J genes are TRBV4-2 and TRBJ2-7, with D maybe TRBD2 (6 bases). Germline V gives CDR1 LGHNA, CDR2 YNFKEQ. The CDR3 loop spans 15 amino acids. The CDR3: CTSSQYRKGIYEQYF. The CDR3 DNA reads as TGTACTAGCAGCCAATACCGGAAAGGGATCTACGAACAGTACTTC.

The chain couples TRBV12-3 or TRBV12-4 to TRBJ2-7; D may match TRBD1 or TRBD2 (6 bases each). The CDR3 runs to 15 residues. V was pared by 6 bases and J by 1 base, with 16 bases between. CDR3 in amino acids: CASSRSWRGSYEQYF. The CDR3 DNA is TGTGCCAGCAGCCGTTCATGGAGGGGGTCCTACGAGCAGTACTTC.

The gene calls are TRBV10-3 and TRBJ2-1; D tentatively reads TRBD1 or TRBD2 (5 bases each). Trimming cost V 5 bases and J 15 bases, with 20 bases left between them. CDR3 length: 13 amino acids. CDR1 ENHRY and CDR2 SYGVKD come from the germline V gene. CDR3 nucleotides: TGTGCCATCAGTAAACACCGGGACCCCCTCCCGTTCTTC. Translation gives CAISKHRDPLPFF.

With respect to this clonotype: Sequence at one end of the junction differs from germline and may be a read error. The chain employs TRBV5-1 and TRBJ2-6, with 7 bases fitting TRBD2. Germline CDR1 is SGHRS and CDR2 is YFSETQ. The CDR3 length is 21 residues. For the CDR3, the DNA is TGCGCCAGCAGTTTGGTGGCGGACCTTCGACTAGCCCCATCTGGGGCCAACGTCCTGACTTTC. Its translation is CASSLVADLRLAPSGANVLTF.

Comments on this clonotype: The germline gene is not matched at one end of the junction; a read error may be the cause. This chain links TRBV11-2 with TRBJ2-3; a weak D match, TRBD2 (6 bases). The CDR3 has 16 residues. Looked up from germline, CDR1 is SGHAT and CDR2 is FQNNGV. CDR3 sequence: CASSLWDQLATDTEYF. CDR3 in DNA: TGTGCCAGTAGCTTGTGGGACCAGCTAGCGACAGATACAGAGTATTTT. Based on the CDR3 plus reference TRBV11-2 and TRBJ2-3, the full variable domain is EAGVAQSPRYKIIEKRQSVAFWCNPISGHATLYWYQQILGQGPKLLIQFQNNGVVDDSQLPKDRFSAERLKGVDSTLKIQPAKLEDSAVYLCASSLWDQLATDTEYFGPGTRLTVL.

The CDR3 protein is CASIEGDYFTTSYNEQFF. In nucleotides, the CDR3 is TGCGCCAGCATAGAGGGGGACTACTTCACTACCTCCTACAATGAGCAGTTCTTC. V gene TRBV5-1 combines with J gene TRBJ2-1, with D perhaps matching TRBD2 (7 bases). Germline values: CDR1 SGHRS, CDR2 YFSETQ. The V end lost 6 bases, the J end lost 0 bases, and 22 bases lay between the germline ends. The CDR3 totals 18 residues. Full variable domain (rest looked up from reference TRBV5-1 and TRBJ2-1): KAGVTQTPRYLIKTRGQQVTLSCSPISGHRSVSWYQQTPGQGLQFLFEYFSETQRNKGNFPGRFSGRQFSNSRSEMNVSTLELGDSALYLCASIEGDYFTTSYNEQFFGPGTRLTVL.

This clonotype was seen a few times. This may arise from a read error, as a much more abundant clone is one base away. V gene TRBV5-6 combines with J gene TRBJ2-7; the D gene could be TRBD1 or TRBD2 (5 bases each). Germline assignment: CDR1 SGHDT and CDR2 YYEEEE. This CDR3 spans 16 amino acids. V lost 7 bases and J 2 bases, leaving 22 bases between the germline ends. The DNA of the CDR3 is TGTGCCAGCGGGGGATCGGAGGCTCCCAACGCCTACGAGCAGTACTTC. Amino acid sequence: CASGGSEAPNAYEQYF.

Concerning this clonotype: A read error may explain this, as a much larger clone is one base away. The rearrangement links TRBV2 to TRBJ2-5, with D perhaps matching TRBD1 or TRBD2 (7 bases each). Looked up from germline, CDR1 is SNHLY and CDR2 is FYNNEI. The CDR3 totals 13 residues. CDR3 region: CASSPQGRETQHF. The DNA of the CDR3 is TGTGCCAGCAGTCCACAGGGGAGGGAGACCCAGCACTTC.

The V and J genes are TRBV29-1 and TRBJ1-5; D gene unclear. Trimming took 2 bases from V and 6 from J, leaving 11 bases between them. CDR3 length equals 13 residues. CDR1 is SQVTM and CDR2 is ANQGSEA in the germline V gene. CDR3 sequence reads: CSVETPRGQPQHF. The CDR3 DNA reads TGCAGCGTTGAAACGCCACGAGGTCAGCCCCAGCATTTT.

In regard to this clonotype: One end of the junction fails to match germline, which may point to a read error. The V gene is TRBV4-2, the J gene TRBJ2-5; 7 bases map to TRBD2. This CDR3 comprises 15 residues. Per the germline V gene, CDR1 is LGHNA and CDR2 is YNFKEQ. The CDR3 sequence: CASCQVPGGQETLYF. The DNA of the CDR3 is TGTGCCAGCTGCCAAGTTCCGGGAGGACAAGAGACCCTATACTTC.

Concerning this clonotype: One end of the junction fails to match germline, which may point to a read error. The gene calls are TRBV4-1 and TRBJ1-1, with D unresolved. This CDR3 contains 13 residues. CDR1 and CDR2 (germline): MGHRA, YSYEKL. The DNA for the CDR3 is TGCGCCAGCACCCTGTTCGCCTACACTGAAGCTTACTTT. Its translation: CASTLFAYTEAYF.